The 16 T cell receptor beta chains presented below share a single source sample, sequenced in a study of CD4+ T cells in melanoma. Data came from immunoSEQ multiplex PCR; TCRdb stores just in-frame clones and leaves some out. The data contain over 130,000 clones, around nine tenths of them singletons. Receptor source: a human donor with melanoma.

CDR3: CASSSGNREAFF. The CDR3 region has the DNA TGTGCCAGCAGCTCCGGGAACCGCGAAGCTTTCTTT. V gene TRBV5-4 combines with J gene TRBJ1-1; D call uncertain. Trimming took off 3 bases at V and 8 bases at J, with 11 bases between the two ends. Germline V lookup: CDR1 SGHNT, CDR2 YYREEE (reference sequence). CDR3 length: 12 amino acids. Supplemented by reference TRBV5-4 and TRBJ1-1, the full variable domain reads ETGVTQSPTHLIKTRGQQVTLRCSSQSGHNTVSWYQQALGQGPQFIFQYYREEENGRGNFPPRFSGLQFPNYSSELNVNALELDDSALYLCASSSGNREAFFGQGTRLTVV.

J is TRBJ2-4 and V is TRBV27; 7 bases fit TRBD2. This CDR3 comprises 17 residues. V lost 4 bases and J lost 0; bases outside the gene matches: 9. In germline, CDR1 is MNHEY, CDR2 SMNVEV (reference sequence). CDR3 nucleotide sequence: TGTGCCAGCAGTTCCGGGACCGGGGGGAAAGCCAAAAACATTCAGTACTTC. This sequence encodes CASSSGTGGKAKNIQYF.

The rearrangement joins TRBV30 to TRBJ2-1; D perhaps matches TRBD2 (7 bases). The germline CDR1 and CDR2 sequences are GTSNPN and SVGIG (reference sequence). The ends were cut back, 4 bases at V and 8 bases at J, with 18 bases in the middle. CDR3 size: 14 residues. CDR3 sequence: CAWTRWGGHDEQFF. DNA for the CDR3: TGTGCCTGGACTCGTTGGGGGGGCCACGATGAGCAGTTCTTC.

The rearrangement joins TRBV6-6 to TRBJ1-5, with no clear D. There are 16 residues in the CDR3. The V gene lost 6 bases and the J gene lost 0 bases, with 15 bases spanning the gap. CDR1 is MNHNY, CDR2 SVGAGI, per germline (reference sequence). In nucleotides, the CDR3 is TGTGCCAGCAGGTCTTCTGAGACAAATAGCAATCAGCCCCAGCATTTT. This translates into CASRSSETNSNQPQHF.

This clone was detected once. This chain uses TRBV6-1 with TRBJ2-1; 9 bases line up with TRBD1. This CDR3 contains 15 residues. The germline gives CDR1 MNHNS, CDR2 SASEGT. J gave up 4 bases and V 6 bases, and 7 bases lay outside the gene matches. CDR3 region: CASSRDRDPYNEQFF. The CDR3 DNA follows: TGTGCCAGCAGCCGGGACAGGGATCCTTACAATGAGCAGTTCTTC.

CDR3 loop: CAWSAGVGETQYF. The DNA for the CDR3 is TGTGCCTGGAGTGCAGGCGTCGGGGAGACCCAGTACTTC. The rearrangement joins TRBV30 to TRBJ2-5; D gene uncertain. The V end was cut by 1 base, the J end by 5 bases, with 11 bases between. CDR1 is GTSNPN, CDR2 SVGIG, per germline (reference sequence). The CDR3 length is 13 residues.

The chain carries TRBV7-9 and TRBJ1-2; D unresolved. V dropped 5 bases and J dropped 4 bases, with 11 bases sitting between them. Germline lookup yields CDR1 SEHNR and CDR2 FQNEAQ (reference sequence). CDR3 length: 13 residues. In DNA, the CDR3 is TGTGCCAGCAGCCAAGGTATAGGCTATGGCTACACCTTC. Protein: CASSQGIGYGYTF.

This chain joins TRBV18 and TRBJ2-5, with 12 bases matching TRBD2. CDR1 and CDR2 from the germline V gene are KGHSH and LQKENI. The CDR3 is 17 residues long. The V gene end was trimmed by 3 bases and the J gene end by 4 bases; junction bases not matched to a gene: 9. The CDR3 reads CASSPWASGGVGETQYF. CDR3 nucleotide sequence: TGTGCCAGCTCACCGTGGGCTAGCGGGGGGGTCGGAGAGACCCAGTACTTC.

V is TRBV5-1 and J is TRBJ1-2; 11 bases agree with TRBD1. Germline values: CDR1 SGHRS, CDR2 YFSETQ. With V trimmed by 7 bases and J by 2 bases, 7 bases remained unmatched. The CDR3 totals 15 residues. The chain's CDR3 is CASQRTGGSNYGYTF. DNA of the CDR3: TGCGCCAGCCAGAGGACAGGGGGCTCCAACTATGGCTACACCTTC.

The chain carries TRBV18 and TRBJ1-1, with D unclear. The V and J ends lost 5 bases and 1 base respectively, with 8 bases between them. Germline CDR1 and CDR2: KGHSH and LQKENI. CDR3 size: 13 residues. Written as DNA, the CDR3 is TGTGCCAGCTCATTCGACACGAACACTGAAGCTTTCTTT. Encoded protein: CASSFDTNTEAFF.

The V and J genes are TRBV29-1 and TRBJ1-1; D is perhaps TRBD1 (6 bases). The germline gives CDR1 SQVTM, CDR2 ANQGSEA. The CDR3 has 12 residues. With 7 bases removed from V and 1 base from J, the gap between germline ends came to 10 bases. CDR3 coding DNA: TGCAGCGGCTCCAGGGGGAACACTGAAGCTTTCTTT. The encoded protein is CSGSRGNTEAFF.

V and J are TRBV5-6 and TRBJ1-3; D remains unclear. CDR3 length: 13 residues. The germline V and J ends were trimmed by 2 bases and 4 bases, with 7 bases remaining between them. Germline V gene lookup returns CDR1 SGHDT and CDR2 YYEEEE. CDR3 sequence: CASSFKVGNTIYF. CDR3 DNA sequence: TGTGCCAGCAGCTTTAAGGTGGGAAACACCATATATTTT.

The chain has TRBV5-4 and TRBJ1-2; no firm D call. CDR1 is SGHNT and CDR2 is YYREEE in the germline V gene (reference sequence). Trimming left V 4 bases short and J 4 bases short, with 14 bases between. This CDR3 is 14 amino acids long. In DNA form, the CDR3 reads TGTGCCAGCAGCCGCGCCTTGACTGCCTATGGCTACACCTTC. It translates to CASSRALTAYGYTF.

The chain uses TRBV7-9 and TRBJ1-2, with a possible D match to TRBD1 (6 bases). The CDR3 contains 19 residues. V lost 5 bases and J 3 bases, leaving 28 bases between the germline ends. CDR1 is SEHNR, CDR2 FQNEAQ, per germline (reference sequence). DNA for the CDR3: TGTGCCAGCAGCCCCCCTCTTATAAGCAGGGGCCGAGTCTACTATGGCTACACCTTC. The encoded protein is CASSPPLISRGRVYYGYTF.

This sequence joins TRBV19 and TRBJ2-7; 8 nucleotides match TRBD1. The ends lost 4 bases at V and 6 bases at J; junction bases unmatched: 8. The CDR3 length is 14 residues. Germline V lookup: CDR1 LNHDA, CDR2 SQIVND (reference sequence). Here the CDR3 DNA reads TGTGCCAGTAGTAAATGGGCAGGGGGCGCCGAGCAGTACTTC. As protein: CASSKWAGGAEQYF.

The V and J genes are TRBV6-6 and TRBJ2-1; 9 positions match TRBD1. Germline-derived CDR1 and CDR2 are MNHNY and SVGAGI (reference sequence). The V gene end was trimmed by 8 bases and the J gene end by 6 bases; junction bases not matched to a gene: 11. The CDR3 contains 15 residues. The CDR3 loop reads CASQPTGQGVNEQFF. The CDR3 region has the DNA TGTGCCAGCCAACCCACGGGACAGGGAGTCAATGAGCAGTTCTTC.